This TCR beta chain emerged from a study of CD8+CD57+ T cells in acquired aplastic anemia (dated by TCRdb to 2016 to 2019). Regarding the research as a whole: Extracted DNA from sorted CD4+ and CD8+ cells averaged about 3 ug, ranging from about 0.17 to 30 ug. An average of roughly 10 million reads for CD4+ cells and 12 million or so reads for CD8+ cells was obtained from healthy donor samples. Here is what the overall study found, with its caveats: Some 27 CD8+ CDR3 sequences were found in both patients and controls but appeared to be highly expressed in patients and within the immunodominant clones of the patients. Between patients and healthy controls, no significant difference in CD8+ Simpson's diversity was found (P=0.060).

TCR repertoires of sorted CD4+ and CD8+ blood T cells from severe aplastic anemia patients and healthy subjects were deep-sequenced in the study. Ficoll-Paque density gradient centrifugation was used to isolate peripheral blood mononuclear cells. Before DNA was extracted, CD4+ and CD8+ T cells were sorted using either FACS or magnetic beads. Genomic DNA was used as template for profiling of TCR beta VDJ combinations and CDR3 sequences. TCR repertoire sequencing was run on an Illumina HiSeq 2000. Under the source paper's analysis protocol: Repertoires were assessed using TRBV/TRBJ rearrangement plots, CDR3 size and DJ length profiles, and Simpson's diversity index. Whichever DNA sequence was most abundant in the deep sequencing data was defined as the immunodominant clone. CDR3 amino acid sequences were screened for sharing across subjects and compared with published repertoires and the VDJdb database. TCRdb took the public reads, trimmed them with fastp at Q25, ran MiXCR for clone calling and kept in-frame beta chains. Here each entry gathers all rows of one CDR3 protein and keeps the most common genes and DNA. Clone size and V and J calls follow TCRdb, not the original study. For this sample there are more than 150,000 distinct CDR3 sequences; 45% to 50% appear just once. The biggest ten clones account for approximately 3% of the sample.

Inclusive of the bounding cysteine and phenylalanine, the CDR3 is 16 residues long. The entry retains the CDR3 DNA only, 48 bases that are in frame from base 1. CDR1 and CDR2 (MRHNA, SNTAGT) derive from the germline V gene. V has 7 bases trimmed and J has 2 bases trimmed; junction bases matching no gene number 5. There are a few counts of this clonotype. Its cognate antigen has yet to be identified. One base away there is no much larger clone; base qualities are not given. Sequenced: sorted CD4+, CD8+, or CD8+CD57+ T cells (not recorded which) from PBMCs. In this chain, TRBV6-4 is recombined with TRBJ2-2; 12 bases in the middle match TRBD2. This sequence originates from a human donor in good health. The nucleotides are TGTGCCAGCAAAAGGACTAGCGGGGAAAACACCGGGGAGCTGTTTTTT. Its coded protein is CASKRTSGENTGELFF.